This note documents a single T cell receptor (beta chain) sequence. The sample belongs to a study of blood T cell repertoires in COVID-19. V was shortened by 2 bases and J by 7 bases, with 14 bases between the two germline ends. Germline V lookup: CDR1 SGHVS, CDR2 FNYEAQ. The CDR3 is made up of 15 amino acids. Original processing notes: Counts of nucleated cells, estimated from reference gene primer amplification, were obtained. The table came from immunoSEQ multiplex PCR; TCRdb's copy has only in-frame clones and leaves some out. Clone size and V and J calls were adopted from that table, with D and trimming inferred from the DNA. Of around 140,000 clones listed, roughly 80% are singletons.

V is TRBV7-6 and J is TRBJ1-4, with unresolved D. The receptor comes from a woman aged 45-65 years who had recovered from COVID-19. The sample comprised PBMCs or T cells enriched from blood (not recorded which). In nucleotides, the CDR3 is TGTGCCAGCAGCTTAATAGCCGGGTTCAGTGAAAAACTGTTTTTT. The encoded protein is CASSLIAGFSEKLFF. The entire variable domain, with the rest obtained from reference TRBV7-6 and TRBJ1-4, is as follows: GAGVSQSPRYKVTKRGQDVALRCDPISGHVSLYWYRQALGQGPEFLTYFNYEAQQDKSGLPNDRFSAERPEGSISTLTIQRTEQRDSAMYRCASSLIAGFSEKLFFGSGTQLSVL.